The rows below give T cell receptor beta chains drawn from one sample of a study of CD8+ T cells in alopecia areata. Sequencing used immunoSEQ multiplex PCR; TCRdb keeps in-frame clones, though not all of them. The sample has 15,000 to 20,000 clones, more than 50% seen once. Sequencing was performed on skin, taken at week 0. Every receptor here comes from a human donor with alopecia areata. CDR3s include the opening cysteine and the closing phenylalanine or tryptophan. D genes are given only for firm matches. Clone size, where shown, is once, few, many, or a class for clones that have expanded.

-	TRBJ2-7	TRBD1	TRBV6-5	CASIDRDTPYEQYF	TGTGCCAGCATCGACAGGGACACTCCCTACGAGCAGTACTTC
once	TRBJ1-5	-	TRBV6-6	CASNGDSNQPQHF	TGTGCCAGCAACGGCGATAGCAATCAGCCCCAGCATTTT
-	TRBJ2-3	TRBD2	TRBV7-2	CASSPTSGGAADTQYF	TGTGCCAGCAGCCCTACTAGCGGGGGGGCGGCAGATACGCAGTATTTT
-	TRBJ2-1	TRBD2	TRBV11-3	CASSLRLAGVPYNEQFF	TGTGCCAGCAGCCTGCGACTAGCGGGGGTCCCCTACAATGAGCAGTTCTTC
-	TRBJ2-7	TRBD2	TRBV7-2	CASSPGQGLAGGRANEQYF	TGTGCCAGCAGCCCGGGGCAGGGACTAGCGGGGGGTAGGGCAAACGAGCAGTACTTC
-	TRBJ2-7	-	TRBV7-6	CASSLERSYEQYF	TGTGCCAGCAGCTTAGAGAGATCCTACGAGCAGTACTTC
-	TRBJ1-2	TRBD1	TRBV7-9	CASSPFSGTAIYGYTF	TGTGCCAGCAGCCCCTTCTCCGGGACAGCAATCTACGGCTACACCTTC
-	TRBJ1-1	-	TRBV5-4	CASSSYREAFF	TGTGCCAGCAGCTCCTACAGGGAGGCTTTCTTT
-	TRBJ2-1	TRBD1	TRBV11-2	CASSHFGTGGTDEQFF	TGTGCCAGCAGCCACTTCGGGACAGGGGGCACGGATGAGCAGTTCTTC
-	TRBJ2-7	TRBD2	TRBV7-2	CASSFASGGYEQYF	TGTGCCAGCAGCTTCGCTAGCGGGGGGTACGAGCAGTACTTC
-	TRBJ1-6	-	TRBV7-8	CASSLGDNLINSPLHF	TGTGCCAGCAGCTTAGGAGACAACCTTATTAATTCACCCCTCCACTTT
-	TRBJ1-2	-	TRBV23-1	CANSNGYTF	TGCGCCAACTCGAATGGCTACACCTTC
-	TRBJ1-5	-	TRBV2	CASIRELSQPQHF	TGTGCCAGCATCAGGGAATTGAGCCAGCCCCAGCATTTT
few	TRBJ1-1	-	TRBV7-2	CASSLVDWKSLMNTEAFF	TGTGCCAGCAGCTTAGTTGATTGGAAGTCGCTCATGAACACTGAAGCTTTCTTT
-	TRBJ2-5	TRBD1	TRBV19	CASSDQGEETQYF	TGTGCCAGTAGTGATCAGGGGGAAGAGACCCAGTACTTC
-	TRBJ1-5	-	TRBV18	CASSSDHSNQPQHF	TGTGCCAGCTCATCAGACCATAGCAATCAGCCCCAGCATTTT
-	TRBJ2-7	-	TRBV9	CASSVFDNSYEQYF	TGTGCCAGCAGCGTTTTCGACAACTCCTACGAGCAGTACTTC
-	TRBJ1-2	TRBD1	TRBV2	CASSPGGGGPYGYTF	TGTGCCAGCAGTCCAGGGGGCGGCGGCCCCTATGGCTACACCTTC
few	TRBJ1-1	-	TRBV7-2	CASSLDWQSAFF	TGTGCCAGCAGCTTAGACTGGCAGTCGGCTTTCTTT
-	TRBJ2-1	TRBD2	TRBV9	CASSVDSGLATNEQFF	TGTGCCAGCAGCGTAGACTCGGGACTAGCGACCAATGAGCAGTTCTTC
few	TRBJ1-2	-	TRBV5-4	CASSLEPGRNYGYTF	TGTGCCAGCAGCCTGGAGCCTGGACGGAACTATGGCTACACCTTC
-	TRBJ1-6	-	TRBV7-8	CASSLGTRGIAAPLHF	TGTGCCAGCAGCTTAGGAACGCGGGGGATTGCGGCACCCCTCCACTTT
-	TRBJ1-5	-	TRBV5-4	CASGVKGSLAQHF	TGTGCCAGCGGGGTTAAGGGATCCTTGGCCCAGCATTTT
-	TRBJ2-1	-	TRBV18	CASSPPRGGADEQFF	TGTGCCAGCTCACCGCCGAGGGGGGGGGCGGATGAGCAGTTCTTC
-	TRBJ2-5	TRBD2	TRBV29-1	CSVDSGGTQYF	TGCAGCGTTGACTCGGGGGGGACCCAGTACTTC
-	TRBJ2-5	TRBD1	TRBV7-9	CASSLSRDRGQETQYF	TGTGCCAGCAGCTTGAGTAGGGACAGGGGCCAAGAGACCCAGTACTTC
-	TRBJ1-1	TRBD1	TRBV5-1	CASSLGQGVAEAFF	TGCGCCAGCAGCTTGGGACAGGGAGTTGCTGAAGCTTTCTTT
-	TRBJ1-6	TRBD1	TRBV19	CASSIAGTGDSPLHF	TGTGCCAGTAGTATAGCCGGGACAGGGGATTCACCCCTCCACTTT
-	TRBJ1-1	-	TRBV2	CASNQLGEAFF	TGTGCCAGCAACCAGCTGGGTGAAGCTTTCTTT
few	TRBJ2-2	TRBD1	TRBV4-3	CASSQDRQGMAMGELFF	TGCGCCAGCAGCCAAGATAGACAGGGGATGGCAATGGGGGAGCTGTTTTTT
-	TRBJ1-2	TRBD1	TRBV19	CASGTGYYGYTF	TGTGCCAGTGGGACAGGATACTATGGCTACACCTTC
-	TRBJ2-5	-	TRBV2	CASSEDNYRDGALFTIETQYF	TGTGCCAGCAGTGAAGATAACTACCGGGACGGAGCCCTATTTACGATAGAGACCCAGTACTTC
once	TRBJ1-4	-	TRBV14	CASSPTKGELFF	TGTGCCAGCAGCCCTACGAAGGGCGAACTGTTTTTT
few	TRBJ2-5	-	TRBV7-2	CASSLVLGETQYF	TGTGCCAGCAGCTTAGTGTTGGGGGAGACCCAGTACTTC